The 17 T cell receptor beta chains in this list originate from one sample, sequenced in a study of T cells in localized non-small cell lung cancer. Assay: immunoSEQ multiplex PCR; the TCRdb copy retains only in-frame clones and omits some. The sample consists of nearly 1,500 clones, roughly 27% of them appearing once. The sequenced sample was normal lung tissue next to the tumor, obtained before any cancer treatment. The receptors here all came from a man aged 40 to 70 with stage II squamous cell lung carcinoma.

By share, this clone counts as medium-sized. The chain uses TRBV9 and TRBJ2-2; possibly TRBD2 for D (7 bases). CDR1 is SGDLS and CDR2 is YYNGEE in the germline V gene. This CDR3 spans 16 amino acids. Trimming pared 3 bases from V and 3 bases from J, leaving 15 bases between. The CDR3 region is CASSAPGGPHTGELFF. Here the CDR3 DNA reads TGTGCCAGCAGCGCCCCGGGGGGCCCGCACACCGGGGAGCTGTTTTTT.

The gene calls are TRBV11-3 and TRBJ1-2, with D possibly being TRBD1 (6 bases). The germline CDR1 and CDR2 sequences are SGHNT and YENEEA. The CDR3 is 14 amino acids. Trimming removed 3 bases at V and 4 bases at J, with 12 bases between. The CDR3 DNA follows: TGTGCCAGCAGCTTCTTCAGGGGAGGCTATGGCTACACCTTC. Translated: CASSFFRGGYGYTF.

This clone was counted a few times. The chain employs TRBV11-3 and TRBJ1-6; D possibly corresponds to TRBD1 (5 bases). The germline V and J ends were trimmed by 3 bases and 5 bases, with 14 bases remaining between them. Germline V gene lookup returns CDR1 SGHNT and CDR2 YENEEA. The CDR3 has 16 residues. CDR3: CASSLIWAGNNSPLHF. Written as DNA, the CDR3 is TGTGCCAGCAGCTTGATATGGGCAGGGAATAATTCACCCCTCCACTTT.

By proportion, this clone is medium-sized. This chain connects TRBV11-3 to TRBJ2-2, with D possibly matching TRBD2 (6 bases). This CDR3 region has 14 residues. Germline V lookup: CDR1 SGHNT, CDR2 YENEEA. Deletions cut 5 bases from V and 6 bases from J, with 13 bases between. The CDR3 loop reads CASSQSGEPGELFF. CDR3 in DNA: TGTGCCAGCAGCCAATCGGGGGAACCCGGGGAGCTGTTTTTT. Full variable domain (missing parts from reference TRBV11-3 and TRBJ2-2): EAGVVQSPRYKIIEKKQPVAFWCNPISGHNTLYWYLQNLGQGPELLIRYENEEAVDDSQLPKDRFSAERLKGVDSTLKIQPAELGDSAVYLCASSQSGEPGELFFGEGSRLTVL.

The sample holds a few counts of this clone. This rearrangement joins TRBV11-3 to TRBJ2-5; 7 bases line up with TRBD2. Losses at the gene ends were 2 bases for V and 5 bases for J; bases not matched to a gene: 8. Germline V gene sequence: CDR1 SGHNT, CDR2 YENEEA. CDR3 length: 15 residues. The CDR3: CASSLRRGAGETQYF. As DNA, the CDR3 is TGTGCCAGCAGCTTAAGACGCGGAGCGGGGGAGACCCAGTACTTC.

The genes are TRBV10-2 and TRBJ2-3, with a weak D call TRBD1 (8 bases). This CDR3 contains 15 residues. Trimming removed 8 bases at V and 0 bases at J, with 15 bases between. Germline V gene lookup returns CDR1 WSHSY and CDR2 SAAADI. CDR3 nucleotide sequence: TGCGCCAGCGGGGGGGACAGGCTGAGCACAGATACGCAGTATTTT. This encodes CASGGDRLSTDTQYF.

Only a few counts were recorded for this clone. This chain uses TRBV6-8 with TRBJ2-5; no clear D gene. This CDR3 is 13 amino acids long. The V gene lost 4 bases and the J gene lost 7 bases, with 13 bases spanning the gap. Germline V gives CDR1 MNHGY, CDR2 SAAAGT. CDR3 sequence (DNA): TGTGCCAGCAGTTCCACCCTGAAGGGGACCCAGTACTTC. Encoded protein: CASSSTLKGTQYF.

The V call is TRBV29-1, the J call TRBJ1-3; D unresolved. The CDR3 spans 13 residues. The germline V and J ends were trimmed by 4 bases and 4 bases, with 11 bases remaining between them. CDR1 is SQVTM and CDR2 is ANQGSEA in the germline V gene. The DNA for the CDR3 is TGCAGCGTTGGGACGGCCGAAGGAAACACCATATATTTT. Protein sequence: CSVGTAEGNTIYF.

This clone was detected a few times. The genes are TRBV28 and TRBJ1-2; 12 positions match TRBD1. This CDR3 comprises 16 residues. Per germline, CDR1 MDHEN and CDR2 SYDVKM. Germline trimming cut 4 bases from V and 3 bases from J; bases unmatched to any gene: 6. The CDR3 reads CASSSPGQGADYGYTF. CDR3 nucleotides: TGTGCCAGCAGTTCCCCGGGACAGGGGGCCGACTATGGCTACACCTTC.

Only one count was recorded for this clone. The junction differs from germline at one of its ends, possibly a read error. The CDR3 region has the DNA TGTGCCATCAGTGCTGTTACCGGGACAGACACCTTC. This translates into CAISAVTGTDTF. This rearrangement joins TRBV6-8 to TRBJ1-2, with 7 bases identical to TRBD1. There are 12 residues in the CDR3. Germline V gene sequence: CDR1 MNHGY, CDR2 SAAAGT.

The J gene is TRBJ1-1, the V gene TRBV5-1; 8 bases align to TRBD1. Germline CDR1 is SGHRS and CDR2 is YFSETQ. Trimming cost V 2 bases and J 1 base; bases outside gene matches: 4. CDR3 length: 15 amino acids. The CDR3 loop is CASSLQGVGNTEAFF. The CDR3 region has the DNA TGCGCCAGCAGCTTACAGGGGGTTGGGAACACTGAAGCTTTCTTT.

V is TRBV19 and J is TRBJ2-3; no definite D call. The CDR3 extends over 13 amino acids. Trimming took off 9 bases at V and 5 bases at J, with 15 bases between the two ends. Germline loops: CDR1 LNHDA, CDR2 SQIVND (reference sequence). Here the CDR3 reads CASNSRPGDTQYF. In DNA form, the CDR3 reads TGTGCCAGCAACTCTAGACCAGGAGATACGCAGTATTTT. Using reference TRBV19 and TRBJ2-3 for the parts outside the CDR3, the full variable domain is DGGITQSPKYLFRKEGQNVTLSCEQNLNHDAMYWYRQDPGQGLRLIYYSQIVNDFQKGDIAEGYSVSREKKESFPLTVTSAQKNPTAFYLCASNSRPGDTQYFGPGTRLTVL.

Only a few counts were recorded for this clone. The chain joins TRBV6-8 to TRBJ2-7; TRBD1 aligns across 7 bases. Germline assignment: CDR1 MNHGY and CDR2 SAAAGT. CDR3 length: 14 residues. The ends lost 4 bases at V and 5 bases at J; junction bases unmatched: 8. The CDR3 spells CASSLGDSFNEQYF. Here the CDR3 DNA reads TGTGCCAGCAGTTTGGGGGACAGTTTTAACGAGCAGTACTTC.

This clone was counted a few times. The V gene is TRBV19, the J gene TRBJ2-1, with a possible D match to TRBD2 (6 bases). The CDR3 covers 14 residues. In germline, CDR1 is LNHDA, CDR2 SQIVND (reference sequence). V was shortened by 7 bases and J by 4 bases, with 14 bases between the two germline ends. The CDR3 loop is CASKARESYNEQFF. CDR3 DNA sequence: TGTGCCAGTAAGGCTCGGGAGTCATACAATGAGCAGTTCTTC.

This clone occurred a few times. The chain joins TRBV30 to TRBJ1-5; no clear D. The germline gives CDR1 GTSNPN, CDR2 SVGIG (reference sequence). The V end lost 1 base, the J end lost 3 bases, and 13 bases lay between the germline ends. This CDR3 comprises 15 residues. CDR3 in DNA: TGTGCCTGGAGTGCCGGGCCATTACTCAATCAGCCCCAGCATTTT. It specifies CAWSAGPLLNQPQHF.

The chain joins TRBV6-8 to TRBJ2-7, with TRBD2 as a possible D gene (6 bases). Per the germline V gene, CDR1 is MNHGY and CDR2 is SAAAGT. The germline V and J ends were trimmed by 8 bases and 2 bases, with 19 bases remaining between them. There are 15 residues in the CDR3. CDR3 sequence: CASSLGGPRTYEQYF. The CDR3 DNA sequence: TGTGCCAGCTCCCTGGGGGGTCCTCGCACCTACGAGCAGTACTTC.

This chain connects TRBV9 to TRBJ2-7; D may correspond to TRBD1 or TRBD2 (6 bases each). The CDR3 runs to 16 residues. Germline V gene sequence: CDR1 SGDLS, CDR2 YYNGEE. Trimming cost V 5 bases and J 0 bases, with 18 bases left between them. The CDR3 protein is CASSERRGLSSYEQYF. DNA for the CDR3: TGTGCCAGCAGTGAACGACGGGGGCTTAGCTCCTACGAGCAGTACTTC.